This T cell receptor (beta chain) stems from a study of immune evolution from preneoplasia to lung adenocarcinoma. Patient tissue came from resections in Japan or China, 2014–2017. Germline values: CDR1 MNHEY, CDR2 SMNVEV (reference sequence). The CDR3 totals 13 residues. The V and J ends lost 6 bases and 5 bases respectively, with 14 bases between them. Assay: immunoSEQ multiplex PCR; the TCRdb copy retains only in-frame clones and omits some. This sample has under 7,500 clones; roughly 77% occur once, and the top ten carry roughly a tenth. The TCR comes from a person aged 55-80 years with lung adenocarcinoma. V and J are TRBV27 and TRBJ2-7; perhaps TRBD2 as D (6 bases). Material: FFPE minimally invasive lung adenocarcinoma tissue. CDR3: CASRGGPRHEQYF. The CDR3 coding sequence is TGTGCCAGCAGAGGAGGGCCCCGCCACGAGCAGTACTTC.